This paragraph covers one TCR beta chain sequence. Antigen unknown. TCR beta libraries were built from RNA through three nested multiplex PCR rounds using modified ARM-PCR. Input was 0.4 to 0.55 ug total RNA, reverse-transcribed with a C-beta primer. These TCRB libraries lack any described unique molecular identifiers. TCRdb independently ran MiXCR on the multiplex PCR reads; one entry per CDR3 protein. This sample has 13,000 or so distinct CDR3 sequences, with around 60% found just once. The data stem from a study of tumor-infiltrating lymphocytes in glioblastoma multiforme. Overall study results and limits: The TCR and somatic mutation analysis included just one glioblastoma patient. Functional subtype sorting of these T cells was not performed.

The trim removed 1 base at V and 11 bases at J, leaving 10 bases unmatched. CDR3 length: 14 residues. The germline CDR1 and CDR2 sequences are SGHAT and FQDESV (reference sequence). This rearrangement joins TRBV11-1 to TRBJ1-1; 7 bases match TRBD1. The sequenced sample consisted of brain tumor tissue. The TCR sequence derives from a male donor with glioblastoma. In nucleotides, the CDR3 is TGTGCCAGCAGCTTAGAGGAGTGGGACAGCGAGGCTTTCTTT. Protein: CASSLEEWDSEAFF.